This note documents a single TCR beta chain sequence. Here immunoSEQ multiplex PCR was the method, and the copy in TCRdb shows in-frame clones only, minus some. The table shows roughly 78,000 clones, with more than 75% occurring only once. Germline CDR1 reads SGHTA; CDR2 reads FQGNSA. J was trimmed by 1 base and V by 5 bases; bases with no gene match: 14. CDR3 length: 19 amino acids. The data stem from a study of blood T cell repertoires in COVID-19. Across the whole study: The study drew acute and convalescent COVID-19 samples from the United States, Italy and Spain. T cells, B-cell-depleted T cells, or PBMCs provided the cDNA or gDNA that served as material.

The sequenced material came from peripheral blood. V and J are TRBV7-2 and TRBJ2-3, with TRBD2 matching over 11 bases. This TCR was sampled from a woman between 55 and 75 years old with acute or convalescent COVID-19. The CDR3 spells CASSRGVLAGGSGTDTQYF. The CDR3 nucleotides are TGTGCCAGCAGCCGTGGGGTCCTAGCGGGAGGTTCTGGCACAGATACGCAGTATTTT.